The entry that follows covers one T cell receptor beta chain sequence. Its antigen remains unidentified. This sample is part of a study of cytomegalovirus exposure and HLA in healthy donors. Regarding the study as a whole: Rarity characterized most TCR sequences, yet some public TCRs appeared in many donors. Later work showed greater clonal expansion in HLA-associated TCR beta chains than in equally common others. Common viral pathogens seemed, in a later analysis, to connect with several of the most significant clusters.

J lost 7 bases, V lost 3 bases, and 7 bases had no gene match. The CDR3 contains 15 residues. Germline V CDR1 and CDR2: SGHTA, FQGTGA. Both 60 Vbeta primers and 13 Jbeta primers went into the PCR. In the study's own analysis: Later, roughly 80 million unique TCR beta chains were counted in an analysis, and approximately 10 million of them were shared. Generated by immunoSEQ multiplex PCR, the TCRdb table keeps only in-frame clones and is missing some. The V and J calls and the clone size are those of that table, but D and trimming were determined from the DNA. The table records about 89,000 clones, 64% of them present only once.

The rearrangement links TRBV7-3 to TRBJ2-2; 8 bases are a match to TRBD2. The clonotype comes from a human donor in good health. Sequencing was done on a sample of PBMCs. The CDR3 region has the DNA TGTGCCAGCAGCTTGGGTGCGGGGGGCCTCGGGGAGCTGTTTTTT. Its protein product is CASSLGAGGLGELFF.